The 28 T cell receptor beta chains in this list originate from one sample, sequenced in a study of blood T cell repertoires in COVID-19. This table comes from immunoSEQ multiplex PCR, and its TCRdb copy is limited to in-frame clones, with some not included. The repertoire holds a few hundred thousand clones, with roughly 87% as singletons. Specimen: PBMCs or T cells enriched from blood (not recorded which). The receptors here all came from a woman aged 25-40 years who had recovered from COVID-19.

The J gene is TRBJ2-7, the V gene TRBV27; the D gene is possibly TRBD1 (6 bases). V was pared by 6 bases and J by 4 bases, with 7 bases between. The CDR3 runs to 11 residues. Germline assignment: CDR1 MNHEY and CDR2 SMNVEV (reference sequence). CDR3 bases: TGTGCCAGCAGCAGGGGTTACGAGCAGTACTTC. This sequence encodes CASSRGYEQYF.

The gene calls are TRBV20-1 and TRBJ1-1, with D unresolved. CDR3 size: 14 residues. The V and J ends lost 3 bases and 0 bases respectively, with 11 bases between them. Per the germline V gene, CDR1 is DFQATT and CDR2 is SNEGSKA (reference sequence). The CDR3: CSASVGLMNTEAFF. The CDR3 coding sequence is TGCAGTGCTAGTGTTGGGCTGATGAACACTGAAGCTTTCTTT.

This clone was seen only a few times. This chain joins TRBV28 and TRBJ1-6; unclear D gene. This CDR3 has 15 residues. The V and J ends lost 1 base and 11 bases respectively, with 15 bases between them. Looked up from germline, CDR1 is MDHEN and CDR2 is SYDVKM. This CDR3 reads CASSLSMGGGPPLHF. The CDR3 region has the DNA TGTGCCAGCAGTTTATCGATGGGAGGCGGGCCACCCCTCCACTTT.

This clone was counted only a few times. CDR3 nucleotide sequence: TGCGCCAGCAGCCCCCGCCCTAGCGGGGGCTCCTACGAGCAGTACTTC. Amino acids: CASSPRPSGGSYEQYF. The J gene is TRBJ2-7, the V gene TRBV4-1; 10 nucleotides align to TRBD2. V lost 4 bases, J lost 0 bases, and 6 bases stayed unmatched. The CDR3 runs to 16 residues. Germline V gene sequence: CDR1 MGHRA, CDR2 YSYEKL.

This chain joins TRBV7-2 and TRBJ2-7; no clear D. This CDR3 spans 12 amino acids. Germline values: CDR1 SGHTA, CDR2 FQGNSA. V lost 4 bases, J lost 0 bases, and 4 bases lay in between. CDR3 nucleotide sequence: TGTGCCAGCAGCTCCTACTCCTACGAGCAGTACTTC. This encodes CASSSYSYEQYF.

The chain has TRBV20-1 and TRBJ2-7; 7 nucleotides align to TRBD2. The germline CDR1 and CDR2 sequences are DFQATT and SNEGSKA (reference sequence). This CDR3 is built from 11 residues. The V and J ends lost 5 bases and 4 bases, in that order; junction bases with no gene match: 2. The CDR3 DNA sequence: TGCAGTGCTCTGCGGGAGTACGAGCAGTACTTC. Amino acid sequence: CSALREYEQYF.

V and J are TRBV11-2 and TRBJ1-2; TRBD1 matches at 7 bases. The CDR3 covers 17 residues. Germline V gene sequence: CDR1 SGHAT, CDR2 FQNNGV. Trimming at V came to 5 bases and at J to 4 bases, leaving 16 bases not matched to a gene. CDR3 nucleotide sequence: TGTGCCAGCAGCCGGACCACATCTTCTACAGGGGTCTATGGCTACACCTTC. Translated, it gives CASSRTTSSTGVYGYTF.

This clone was observed a single time. The gene calls are TRBV12-3 or TRBV12-4 and TRBJ1-2; possible D gene TRBD1, 5 bases. The CDR3 length is 12 residues. Trimming left V 7 bases short and J 8 bases short, with 14 bases between. In DNA form, the CDR3 reads TGTGCCAGCACCCCTGGGAGGGGAGGCTACACCTTC. Its translation is CASTPGRGGYTF.

This chain uses TRBV29-1 with TRBJ2-3; the D gene is possibly TRBD2 (6 bases). Germline CDR1 SQVTM, CDR2 ANQGSEA. V shed 6 bases and J shed 7 bases, with 14 bases lying between them. This CDR3 spans 12 amino acids. The CDR3 DNA sequence: TGCAGCGTCCCGACTAGTTCAAATACGCAGTATTTT. Its translation is CSVPTSSNTQYF.

The CDR3 coding sequence is TGTGCCAGCAGCTTAGATGCGCGGGGCCGCAACACCGGGGAGCTGTTTTTT. It is translated as CASSLDARGRNTGELFF. The J gene is TRBJ2-2, the V gene TRBV7-2, with D maybe TRBD2 (6 bases). Germline-derived CDR1 and CDR2 are SGHTA and FQGNSA. The CDR3 runs to 17 residues. V was shortened by 1 base and J by 2 bases, with 14 bases between the two germline ends.

V usage is TRBV9 and J usage is TRBJ1-5; TRBD1 is a possible D gene (6 bases). Trimming removed 4 bases at V and 7 bases at J, with 18 bases between. CDR1 and CDR2 (germline): SGDLS, YYNGEE. CDR3 length: 15 amino acids. The CDR3 here is CASSSGGGAGQPQHF. The CDR3 DNA reads TGTGCCAGCAGCTCAGGAGGGGGGGCTGGGCAGCCCCAGCATTTT.

This rearrangement joins TRBV5-1 to TRBJ2-5, with 7 bases identical to TRBD1. The germline V gene encodes CDR1 SGHRS and CDR2 YFSETQ. The ends lost 4 bases at V and 4 bases at J; junction bases unmatched: 7. The CDR3 consists of 14 residues. The CDR3 DNA is TGCGCCAGCAGCCTAAAGACAGGGTTAGAGACCCAGTACTTC. Its protein product is CASSLKTGLETQYF.

The V call is TRBV11-2, the J call TRBJ1-6; TRBD1 matches 7 bases. The germline gives CDR1 SGHAT, CDR2 FQNNGV. The CDR3 has 12 amino acids. V was pared by 1 base and J by 17 bases, with 5 bases of the junction left unmatched. CDR3 loop: CASSLVGTEFHF. The CDR3, as DNA: TGTGCCAGCAGCTTAGTCGGGACAGAGTTCCACTTT.

The chain links TRBV13 to TRBJ1-2; the D gene is possibly TRBD1 (6 bases). Trimming removed 5 bases from V and 6 bases from J, with 10 bases in between. Germline V gives CDR1 PRHDT, CDR2 FYEKMQ (reference sequence). The CDR3 length is 12 residues. CDR3 residues: CASSAQGDGYTF. The CDR3 coding sequence is TGTGCCAGCAGCGCACAGGGTGATGGCTACACCTTC.

This chain uses TRBV12-2 with TRBJ2-5; the listed D gene, TRBD2, was not tested against the DNA. TRBV12-2 is tagged as a pseudogene. The CDR3 extends over 17 amino acids. The CDR3 protein is CASRLDGGTPLRETQYF. CDR3 DNA: TGTGCAAGTCGCTTAGACGGGGGAACCCCGCTCCGAGAGACCCAGTACTTC.

This sequence joins TRBV2 and TRBJ1-4; 7 nucleotides match TRBD1. CDR3 length: 15 residues. Losses at the gene ends were 1 base for V and 5 bases for J; bases not matched to a gene: 4. Germline V gene lookup returns CDR1 SNHLY and CDR2 FYNNEI. As DNA, the CDR3 is TGTGCCAGCAGTGAAGGGGACAGAGAAAATGAAAAACTGTTTTTT. It translates to CASSEGDRENEKLFF.

The CDR3 region is CASSVAVRASSAFTGELFF. CDR3 sequence (DNA): TGTGCCAGCAGCGTAGCTGTTCGTGCTAGCTCGGCGTTCACCGGGGAGCTGTTTTTT. The chain joins TRBV9 to TRBJ2-2; possible D gene TRBD2, 5 bases. V was shortened by 0 bases and J by 4 bases, with 22 bases between the two germline ends. The germline V gene encodes CDR1 SGDLS and CDR2 YYNGEE. The CDR3 runs 19 residues.

The chain has TRBV9 and TRBJ2-7, with 9 positions matching TRBD1. J lost 4 bases, V lost 3 bases, and 5 bases had no gene match. There are 14 residues in the CDR3. Germline-derived CDR1 and CDR2 are SGDLS and YYNGEE. Here the CDR3 DNA reads TGTGCCAGCAGCGCGGACAGGGGCCCGTACGAGCAGTACTTC. It codes for CASSADRGPYEQYF.

This clone was counted between two and nine times. The chain is built from TRBV15 and TRBJ1-5, with D perhaps matching TRBD1 (5 bases). This CDR3 spans 17 amino acids. CDR1 and CDR2 (germline): LNHNV, YYDKDF (reference sequence). V lost 4 bases, J lost 6 bases, and 22 bases lay in between. CDR3 nucleotide sequence: TGTGCCACCAGCACATATCAGGGAAACGTCCAAAGTCAGCCCCAGCATTTT. Protein sequence: CATSTYQGNVQSQPQHF.

V and J are TRBV5-4 and TRBJ1-2, with 8 nucleotides matching TRBD1. After removal of 0 bases from V and 8 bases from J, the junction contained 9 bases not matched to a gene. The germline V gene has CDR1 SGHNT and CDR2 YYREEE (reference sequence). This CDR3 contains 15 residues. CDR3 region: CASSLDTTGAQGYTF. The CDR3 DNA follows: TGTGCCAGCAGCTTGGATACGACAGGGGCGCAGGGCTACACCTTC.

The rearrangement joins TRBV19 to TRBJ2-7, with D possibly TRBD1 on 5 matching bases. The CDR3 length is 15 residues. Germline V lookup: CDR1 LNHDA, CDR2 SQIVND (reference sequence). V was cut by 5 bases and J by 5 bases, with 19 bases left in between. CDR3 loop: CASSSRVVRQNEQYF. The CDR3 DNA reads TGTGCCAGTAGTTCCAGGGTTGTGAGGCAGAACGAGCAGTACTTC.

The rearrangement uses TRBV27 and TRBJ2-7, with 10 bases that match TRBD1. The ends lost 2 bases at V and 5 bases at J; junction bases unmatched: 9. CDR1 and CDR2 (germline): MNHEY, SMNVEV (reference sequence). CDR3 length: 16 amino acids. The CDR3 DNA reads as TGTGCCAGCAGTTTAAGGGGACGGACAGGGGGGGACGAGCAGTACTTC. Its translation: CASSLRGRTGGDEQYF.

The V and J genes are TRBV18 and TRBJ1-5, with D perhaps matching TRBD1 (5 bases). Germline assignment: CDR1 KGHSH and CDR2 LQKENI. The CDR3 extends over 16 amino acids. Trimming stripped 1 base from V and 0 bases from J, with 10 bases between. CDR3 amino acids: CASSPRTPDSNQPQHF. DNA of the CDR3: TGTGCCAGCTCACCACGGACACCTGATAGCAATCAGCCCCAGCATTTT.

This clone has only one observation. V gene TRBV27 combines with J gene TRBJ1-4; D gene ambiguous. Per the germline V gene, CDR1 is MNHEY and CDR2 is SMNVEV (reference sequence). CDR3 length: 14 residues. Trimming removed 3 bases from V and 1 base from J, with 6 bases in between. The CDR3 region is CASSFERTNEKLFF. The CDR3 nucleotides are TGTGCCAGCAGTTTTGAGAGAACTAATGAAAAACTGTTTTTT.

The gene calls are TRBV19 and TRBJ2-7, with 10 nucleotides matching TRBD1. After removal of 5 bases from V and 2 bases from J, the junction contained 6 bases not matched to a gene. Germline V gives CDR1 LNHDA, CDR2 SQIVND (reference sequence). CDR3 length: 15 residues. CDR3 sequence (DNA): TGTGCCAGTAGTGCGGGACAGGGGCCCACCTACGAGCAGTACTTC. Translated, it gives CASSAGQGPTYEQYF.

The gene calls are TRBV5-4 and TRBJ1-6, with 11 positions matching TRBD1. Germline V CDR1 and CDR2: SGHNT, YYREEE (reference sequence). J lost 2 bases, V lost 4 bases, and 8 bases had no gene match. The CDR3 covers 18 residues. The CDR3 loop is CASSGRGGQGAYNSPLHF. CDR3 nucleotides: TGTGCCAGCAGCGGACGCGGGGGACAGGGGGCCTATAATTCACCCCTCCACTTT. The variable domain in full, completed from reference TRBV5-4 and TRBJ1-6, reads ETGVTQSPTHLIKTRGQQVTLRCSSQSGHNTVSWYQQALGQGPQFIFQYYREEENGRGNFPPRFSGLQFPNYSSELNVNALELDDSALYLCASSGRGGQGAYNSPLHFGNGTRLTVT.

The rearrangement uses TRBV7-2 and TRBJ2-1, with 11 positions matching TRBD2. Trimming removed 1 base from V and 5 bases from J; junction bases left unmatched: 13. Germline CDR1 SGHTA, CDR2 FQGNSA. This CDR3 is built from 19 residues. The CDR3 nucleotides are TGTGCCAGCAGCTTAGTGGTTCTAGCGGGGGGCCAGGCCAACAATGAGCAGTTCTTC. This gives the protein CASSLVVLAGGQANNEQFF.

The chain employs TRBV14 and TRBJ2-3; weak D call: TRBD2 (5 bases). Germline values: CDR1 SGHDN, CDR2 FVKESK. V was clipped by 2 bases and J by 4 bases, with 13 bases between them. The CDR3 extends over 15 amino acids. CDR3 coding DNA: TGTGCCAGCAGCCAACCCGGGGTAGCTTCAGATACGCAGTATTTT. Protein sequence: CASSQPGVASDTQYF. The full variable domain, completed using reference TRBV14 and TRBJ2-3, is EAGVTQFPSHSVIEKGQTVTLRCDPISGHDNLYWYRRVMGKEIKFLLHFVKESKQDESGMPNNRFLAERTGGTYSTLKVQPAELEDSGVYFCASSQPGVASDTQYFGPGTRLTVL.